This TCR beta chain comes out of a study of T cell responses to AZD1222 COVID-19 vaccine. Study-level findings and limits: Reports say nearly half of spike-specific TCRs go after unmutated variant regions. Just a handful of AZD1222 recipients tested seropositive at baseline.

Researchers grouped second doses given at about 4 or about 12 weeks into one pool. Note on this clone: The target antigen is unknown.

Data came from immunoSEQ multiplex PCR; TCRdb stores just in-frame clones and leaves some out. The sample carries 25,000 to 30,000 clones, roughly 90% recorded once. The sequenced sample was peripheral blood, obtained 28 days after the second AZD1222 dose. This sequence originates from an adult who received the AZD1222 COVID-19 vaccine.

As DNA, the CDR3 is TGTGCCAGCAGTTACACCCCGGACAGGGGGCTCACAGATACGCAGTATTTT. Protein sequence: CASSYTPDRGLTDTQYF. V usage is TRBV6-2 or TRBV6-3 and J usage is TRBJ2-3, with 11 bases aligning to TRBD1. The V segment lost 2 bases and the J segment 2 bases; nucleotides outside the gene matches: 6. This CDR3 is built from 17 residues. Looked up from germline, CDR1 is MNHEY and CDR2 is SVGEGT.